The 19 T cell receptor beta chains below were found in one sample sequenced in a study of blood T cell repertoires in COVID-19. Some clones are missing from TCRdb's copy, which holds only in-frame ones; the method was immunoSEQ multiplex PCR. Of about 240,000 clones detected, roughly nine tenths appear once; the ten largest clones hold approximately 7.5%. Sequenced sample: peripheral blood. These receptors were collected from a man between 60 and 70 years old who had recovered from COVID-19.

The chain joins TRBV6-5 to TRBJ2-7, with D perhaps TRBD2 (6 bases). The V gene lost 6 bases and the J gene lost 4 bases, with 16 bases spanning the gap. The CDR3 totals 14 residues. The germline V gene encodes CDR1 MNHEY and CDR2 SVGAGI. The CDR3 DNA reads TGTGCCAGCAGCCGCATGGTGGAGGGGTACGAGCAGTACGTC. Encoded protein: CASSRMVEGYEQYV.

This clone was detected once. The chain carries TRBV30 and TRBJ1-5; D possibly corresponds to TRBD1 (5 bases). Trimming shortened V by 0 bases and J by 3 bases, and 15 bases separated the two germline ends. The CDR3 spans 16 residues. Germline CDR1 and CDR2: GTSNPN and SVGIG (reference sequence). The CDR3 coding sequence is TGTGCCTGGAGTGTTGTGATGTACAGGCTCAATCAGCCCCAGCATTTT. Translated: CAWSVVMYRLNQPQHF.

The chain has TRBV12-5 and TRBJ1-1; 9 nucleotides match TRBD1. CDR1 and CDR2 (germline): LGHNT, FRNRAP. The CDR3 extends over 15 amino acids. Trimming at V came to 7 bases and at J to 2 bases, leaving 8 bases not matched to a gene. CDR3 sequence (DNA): TGTGCTAGTGACCTCCTTACAGGGGGCAACACTGAAGCTTTCTTT. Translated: CASDLLTGGNTEAFF.

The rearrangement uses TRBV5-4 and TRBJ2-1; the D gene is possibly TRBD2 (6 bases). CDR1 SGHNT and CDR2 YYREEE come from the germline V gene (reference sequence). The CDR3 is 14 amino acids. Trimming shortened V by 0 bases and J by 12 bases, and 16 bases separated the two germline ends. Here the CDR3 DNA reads TGTGCCAGCAGCTTGGGCGGGGCGACGTCAGGGCAGTTCTTC. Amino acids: CASSLGGATSGQFF.

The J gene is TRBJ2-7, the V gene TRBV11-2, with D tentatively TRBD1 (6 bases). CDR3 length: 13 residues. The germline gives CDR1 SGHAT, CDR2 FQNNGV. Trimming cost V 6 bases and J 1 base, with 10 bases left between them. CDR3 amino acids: CASSLQGSYEQYV. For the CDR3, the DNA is TGTGCCAGCAGTCTCCAGGGGTCCTACGAGCAGTACGTC.

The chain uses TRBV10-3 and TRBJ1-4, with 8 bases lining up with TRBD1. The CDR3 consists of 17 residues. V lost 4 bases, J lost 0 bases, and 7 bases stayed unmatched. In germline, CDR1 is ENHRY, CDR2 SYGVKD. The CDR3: CAISGSQGEATNEKLFF. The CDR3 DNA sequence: TGTGCCATCAGTGGCTCACAGGGGGAGGCAACTAATGAAAAACTGTTTTTT.

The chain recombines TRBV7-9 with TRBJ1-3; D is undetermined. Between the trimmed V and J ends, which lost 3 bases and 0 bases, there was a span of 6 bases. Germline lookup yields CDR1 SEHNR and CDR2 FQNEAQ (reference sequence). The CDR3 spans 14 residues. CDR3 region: CASSLSVSGNTIYF. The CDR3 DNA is TGTGCCAGCAGCTTGTCTGTCTCTGGAAACACCATATATTTT. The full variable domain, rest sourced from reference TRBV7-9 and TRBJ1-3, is DTGVSQNPRHKITKRGQNVTFRCDPISEHNRLYWYRQTLGQGPEFLTYFQNEAQLEKSRLLSDRFSAERPKGSFSTLEIQRTEQGDSAMYLCASSLSVSGNTIYFGEGSWLTVV.

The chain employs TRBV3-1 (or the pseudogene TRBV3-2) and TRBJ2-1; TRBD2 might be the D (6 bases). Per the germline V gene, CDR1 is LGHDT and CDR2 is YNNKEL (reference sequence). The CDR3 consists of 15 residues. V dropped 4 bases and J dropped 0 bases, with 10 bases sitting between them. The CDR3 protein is CASSPTGGSYNEQFF. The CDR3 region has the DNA TGTGCCAGCAGCCCCACCGGGGGCTCCTACAATGAGCAGTTCTTC.

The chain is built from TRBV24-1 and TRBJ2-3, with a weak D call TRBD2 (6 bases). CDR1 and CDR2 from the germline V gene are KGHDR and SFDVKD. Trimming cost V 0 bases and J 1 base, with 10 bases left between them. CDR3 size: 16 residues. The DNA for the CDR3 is TGTGCCACCAGTGATTTGGAGTGGGGGGGCACAGATACGCAGTATTTT. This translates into CATSDLEWGGTDTQYF.

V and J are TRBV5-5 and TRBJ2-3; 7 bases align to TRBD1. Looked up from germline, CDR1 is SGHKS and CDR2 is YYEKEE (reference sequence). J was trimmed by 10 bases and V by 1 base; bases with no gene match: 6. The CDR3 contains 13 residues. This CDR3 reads CASSLTGVNPQYF. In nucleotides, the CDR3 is TGTGCCAGCAGCTTGACAGGGGTTAATCCGCAGTATTTT.

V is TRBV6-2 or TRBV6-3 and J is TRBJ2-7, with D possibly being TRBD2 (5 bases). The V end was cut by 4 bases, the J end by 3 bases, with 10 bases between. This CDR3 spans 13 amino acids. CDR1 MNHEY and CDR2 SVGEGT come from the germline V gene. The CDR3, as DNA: TGTGCCAGCAGTTCCCCCGGGAACTACGAGCAGTACTTC. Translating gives CASSSPGNYEQYF.

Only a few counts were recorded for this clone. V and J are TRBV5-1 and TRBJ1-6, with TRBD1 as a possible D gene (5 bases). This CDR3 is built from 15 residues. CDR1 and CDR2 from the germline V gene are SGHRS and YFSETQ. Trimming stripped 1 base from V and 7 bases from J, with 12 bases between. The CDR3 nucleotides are TGCGCCAGCAGCTTGTCACCGGGGGGAAATTCACCCCTCCACTTT. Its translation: CASSLSPGGNSPLHF.

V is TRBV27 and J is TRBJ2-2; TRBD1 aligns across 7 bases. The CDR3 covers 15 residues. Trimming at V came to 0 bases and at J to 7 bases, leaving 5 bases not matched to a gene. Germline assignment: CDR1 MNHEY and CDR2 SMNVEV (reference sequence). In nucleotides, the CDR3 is TGTGCCAGCAGTTTATCTACAGGGGCCAGCGGGGAGCTGTTTTTT. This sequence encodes CASSLSTGASGELFF.

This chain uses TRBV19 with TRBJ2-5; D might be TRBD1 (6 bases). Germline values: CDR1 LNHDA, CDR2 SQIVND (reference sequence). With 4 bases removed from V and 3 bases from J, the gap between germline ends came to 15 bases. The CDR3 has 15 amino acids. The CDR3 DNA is TGTGCCAGTAGTAAAAACAGGGAATGGGAAGAGACCCAGTACTTC. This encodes CASSKNREWEETQYF.

The CDR3 DNA is TGTGCCAGCAGAGAAGGGACATCTGGCTATGGCTACACCTTC. Its translation is CASREGTSGYGYTF. The chain joins TRBV28 to TRBJ1-2, with D possibly TRBD1 on 6 matching bases. Germline V lookup: CDR1 MDHEN, CDR2 SYDVKM. Deletions cut 6 bases from V and 4 bases from J, with 15 bases between. CDR3 length: 14 residues.

This CDR3 is CASSPGQGANEQFF. CDR3 nucleotides: TGTGCCAGCAGCCCGGGACAGGGGGCTAATGAGCAGTTCTTC. The chain employs TRBV7-8 and TRBJ2-1; 12 bases are shared with TRBD1. In germline, CDR1 is SGHVS, CDR2 FQNEAQ. CDR3 length: 14 residues. V was pared by 5 bases and J by 7 bases, with 3 bases of the junction left unmatched.

In DNA form, the CDR3 reads TGTGCCAGCAGCTTAGAGCAGGGACTACTGTTTTTT. This sequence encodes CASSLEQGLLFF. This chain joins TRBV7-9 and TRBJ1-4, with D tentatively TRBD1 (5 bases). CDR3 length: 12 amino acids. Germline V gene sequence: CDR1 SEHNR, CDR2 FQNEAQ (reference sequence). Trimming shortened V by 1 base and J by 13 bases, and 10 bases separated the two germline ends.

CDR3 nucleotides: TGTGCCAGCAGTGAACTAGCGGGGGCTAAGCAGTACGTC. It yields the protein CASSELAGAKQYV. V and J are TRBV6-4 and TRBJ2-7; TRBD2 agrees at 11 bases. Unmatched junction bases numbered 3, after V lost 3 bases and J lost 8 bases. This CDR3 contains 13 residues. CDR1 and CDR2 from the germline V gene are MRHNA and SNTAGT.

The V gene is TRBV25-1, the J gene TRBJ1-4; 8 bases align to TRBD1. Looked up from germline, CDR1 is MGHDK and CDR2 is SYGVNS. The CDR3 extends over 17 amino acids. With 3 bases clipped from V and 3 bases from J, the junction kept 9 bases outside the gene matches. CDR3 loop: CASSESSRGQANEKLFF. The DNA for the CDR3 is TGTGCCAGCAGTGAGTCGAGCAGGGGGCAGGCTAATGAAAAACTGTTTTTT.